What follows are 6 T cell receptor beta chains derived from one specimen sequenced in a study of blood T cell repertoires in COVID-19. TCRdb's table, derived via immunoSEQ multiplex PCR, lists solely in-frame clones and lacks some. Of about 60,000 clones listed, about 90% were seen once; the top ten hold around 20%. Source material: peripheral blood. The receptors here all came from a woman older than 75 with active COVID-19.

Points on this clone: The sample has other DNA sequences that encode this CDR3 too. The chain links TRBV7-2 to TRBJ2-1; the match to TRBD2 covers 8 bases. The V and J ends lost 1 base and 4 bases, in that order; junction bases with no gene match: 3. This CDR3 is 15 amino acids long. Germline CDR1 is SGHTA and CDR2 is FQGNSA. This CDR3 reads CASSLVGGGYNEQFF. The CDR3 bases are TGTGCCAGCAGCTTAGTCGGCGGGGGGTACAATGAGCAGTTCTTC.

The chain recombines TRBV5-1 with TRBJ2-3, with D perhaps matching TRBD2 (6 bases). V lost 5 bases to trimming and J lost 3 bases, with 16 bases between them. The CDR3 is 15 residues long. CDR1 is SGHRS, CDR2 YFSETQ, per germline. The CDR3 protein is CASSLGSAGTDTQYF. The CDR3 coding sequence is TGCGCCAGCAGTCTAGGGTCGGCGGGGACAGATACGCAGTATTTT.

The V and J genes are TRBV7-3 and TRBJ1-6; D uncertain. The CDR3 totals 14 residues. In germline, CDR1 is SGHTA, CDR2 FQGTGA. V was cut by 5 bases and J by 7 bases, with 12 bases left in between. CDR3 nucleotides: TGTGCCAGCAGCCCCGACGGGTCAAATTCACCCCTCCACTTT. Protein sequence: CASSPDGSNSPLHF.

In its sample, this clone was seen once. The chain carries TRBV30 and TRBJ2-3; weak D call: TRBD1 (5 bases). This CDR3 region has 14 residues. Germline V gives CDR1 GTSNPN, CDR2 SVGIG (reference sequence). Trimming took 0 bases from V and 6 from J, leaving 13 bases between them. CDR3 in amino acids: CAWSVGRAADTQYF. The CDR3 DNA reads TGTGCCTGGAGTGTAGGCAGGGCGGCCGATACGCAGTATTTT. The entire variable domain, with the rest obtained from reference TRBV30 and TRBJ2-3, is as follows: SQTIHQWPATLVQPVGSPLSLECTVEGTSNPNLYWYRQAAGRGLQLLFYSVGIGQISSEVPQNLSASRPQDRQFILSSKKLLLSDSGFYLCAWSVGRAADTQYFGPGTRLTVL.

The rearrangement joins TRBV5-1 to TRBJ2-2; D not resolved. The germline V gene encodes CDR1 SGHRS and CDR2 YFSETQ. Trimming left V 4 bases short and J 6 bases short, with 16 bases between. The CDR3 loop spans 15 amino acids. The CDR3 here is CASSPLPESAGELFF. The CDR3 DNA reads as TGCGCCAGCAGCCCCCTGCCGGAGTCGGCCGGGGAGCTGTTTTTT.

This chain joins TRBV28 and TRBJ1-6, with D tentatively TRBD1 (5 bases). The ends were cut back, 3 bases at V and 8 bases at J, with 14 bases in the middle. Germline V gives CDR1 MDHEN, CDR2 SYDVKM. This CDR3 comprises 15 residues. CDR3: CASSLEGFNYSPLHF. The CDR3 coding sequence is TGTGCCAGCAGTTTGGAGGGGTTCAACTATTCACCCCTCCACTTT.